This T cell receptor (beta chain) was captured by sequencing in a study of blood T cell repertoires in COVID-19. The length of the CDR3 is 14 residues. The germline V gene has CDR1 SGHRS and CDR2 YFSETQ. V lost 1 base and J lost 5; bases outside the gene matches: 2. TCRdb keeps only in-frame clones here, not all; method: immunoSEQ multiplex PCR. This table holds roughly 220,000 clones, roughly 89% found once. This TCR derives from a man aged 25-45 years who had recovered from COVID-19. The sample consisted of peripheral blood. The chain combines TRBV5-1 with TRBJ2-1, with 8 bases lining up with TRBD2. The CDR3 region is CASSLYGGDNEQFF. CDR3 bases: TGCGCCAGCAGCTTGTACGGGGGGGACAATGAGCAGTTCTTC.